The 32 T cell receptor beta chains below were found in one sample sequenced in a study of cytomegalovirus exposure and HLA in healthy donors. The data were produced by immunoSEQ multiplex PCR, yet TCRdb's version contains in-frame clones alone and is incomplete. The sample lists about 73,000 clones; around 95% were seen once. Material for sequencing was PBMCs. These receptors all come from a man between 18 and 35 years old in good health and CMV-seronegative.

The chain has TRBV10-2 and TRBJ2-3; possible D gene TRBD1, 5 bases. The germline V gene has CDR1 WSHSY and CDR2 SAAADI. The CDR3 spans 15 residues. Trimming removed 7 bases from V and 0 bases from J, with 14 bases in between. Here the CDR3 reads CASTWGGSSTDTQYF. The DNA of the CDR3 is TGCGCCAGCACCTGGGGCGGCTCTAGCACAGATACGCAGTATTTT.

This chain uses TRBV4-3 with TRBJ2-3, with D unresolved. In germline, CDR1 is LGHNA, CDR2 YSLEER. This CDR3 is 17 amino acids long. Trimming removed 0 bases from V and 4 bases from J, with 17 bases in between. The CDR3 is CASSQDWVGVRADTQYF. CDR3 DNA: TGCGCCAGCAGCCAAGATTGGGTCGGAGTACGCGCAGATACGCAGTATTTT.

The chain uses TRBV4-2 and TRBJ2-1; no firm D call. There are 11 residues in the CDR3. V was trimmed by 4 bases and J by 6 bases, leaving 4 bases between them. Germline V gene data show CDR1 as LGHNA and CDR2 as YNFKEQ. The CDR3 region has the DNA TGTGCCAGCAGCCGCGGCAATGAGCAGTTCTTC. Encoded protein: CASSRGNEQFF.

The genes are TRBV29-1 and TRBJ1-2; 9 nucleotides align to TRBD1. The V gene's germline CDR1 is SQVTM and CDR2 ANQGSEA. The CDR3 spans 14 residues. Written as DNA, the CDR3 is TGCAGTACCAATACAGGGGGCGACTCCTATGGCTACACCTTC. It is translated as CSTNTGGDSYGYTF.

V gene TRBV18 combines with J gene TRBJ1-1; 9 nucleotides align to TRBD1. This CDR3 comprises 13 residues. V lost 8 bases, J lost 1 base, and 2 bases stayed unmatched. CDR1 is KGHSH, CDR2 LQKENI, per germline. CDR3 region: CASLGQGNTEAFF. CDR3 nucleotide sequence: TGTGCCAGCCTGGGACAGGGGAACACTGAAGCTTTCTTT.

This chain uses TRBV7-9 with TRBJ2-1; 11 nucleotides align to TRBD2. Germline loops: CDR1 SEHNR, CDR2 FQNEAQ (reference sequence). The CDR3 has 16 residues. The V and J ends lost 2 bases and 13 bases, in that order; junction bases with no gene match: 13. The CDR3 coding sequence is TGTGCCAGCAGCTTAAAGGTTAGCGGGGGGGCTTTGAAACAGTTCTTC. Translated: CASSLKVSGGALKQFF.

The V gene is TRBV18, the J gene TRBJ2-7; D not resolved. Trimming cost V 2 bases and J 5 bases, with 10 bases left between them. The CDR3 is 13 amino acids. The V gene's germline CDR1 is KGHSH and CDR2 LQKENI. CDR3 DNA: TGTGCCAGCTCACCAACCGCGATCGACGAGCAGTACTTC. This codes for CASSPTAIDEQYF.

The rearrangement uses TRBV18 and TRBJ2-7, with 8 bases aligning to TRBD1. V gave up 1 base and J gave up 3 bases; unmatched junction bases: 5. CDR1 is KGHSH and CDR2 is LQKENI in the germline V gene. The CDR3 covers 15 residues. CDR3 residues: CASSPRQGALYEQYF. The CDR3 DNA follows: TGTGCCAGCTCACCACGGCAGGGGGCCCTCTACGAGCAGTACTTC.

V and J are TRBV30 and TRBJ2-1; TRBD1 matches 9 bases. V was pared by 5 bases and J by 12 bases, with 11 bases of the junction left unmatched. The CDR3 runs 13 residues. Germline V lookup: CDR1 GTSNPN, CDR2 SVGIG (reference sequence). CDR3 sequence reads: CAWYRQGGWVQFF. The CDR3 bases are TGTGCCTGGTACCGACAGGGGGGGTGGGTGCAGTTCTTC.

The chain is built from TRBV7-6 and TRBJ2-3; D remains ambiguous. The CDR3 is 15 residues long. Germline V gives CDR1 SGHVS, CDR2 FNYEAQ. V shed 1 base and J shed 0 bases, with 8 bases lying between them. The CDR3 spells CASSLDYASTDTQYF. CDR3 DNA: TGTGCCAGCAGCTTAGACTATGCTAGCACAGATACGCAGTATTTT.

CDR3 DNA: TGTGCCAGCAGTTTACCAGCCGGGACAGGGATGGGGGAGCAGTACTTC. This codes for CASSLPAGTGMGEQYF. V gene TRBV27 combines with J gene TRBJ2-7, with TRBD1 identical over 9 bases. Per germline, CDR1 MNHEY and CDR2 SMNVEV (reference sequence). Trimming removed 2 bases from V and 7 bases from J; junction bases left unmatched: 12. CDR3 size: 16 residues.

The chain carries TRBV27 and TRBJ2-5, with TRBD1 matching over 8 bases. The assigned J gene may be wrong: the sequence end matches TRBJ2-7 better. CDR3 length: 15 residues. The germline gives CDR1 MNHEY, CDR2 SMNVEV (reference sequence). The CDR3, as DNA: TGTGCCAGCAGTATCACAGGGGGATTGCCCTACGAGCAGTACTTC. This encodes CASSITGGLPYEQYF.

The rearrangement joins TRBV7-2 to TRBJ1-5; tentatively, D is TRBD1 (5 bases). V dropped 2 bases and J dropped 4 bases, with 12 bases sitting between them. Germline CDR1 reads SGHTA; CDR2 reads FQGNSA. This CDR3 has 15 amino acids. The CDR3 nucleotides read TGTGCCAGCAGCTTAACCGGTCAGGGAAATCAGCCCCAGCATTTT. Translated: CASSLTGQGNQPQHF.

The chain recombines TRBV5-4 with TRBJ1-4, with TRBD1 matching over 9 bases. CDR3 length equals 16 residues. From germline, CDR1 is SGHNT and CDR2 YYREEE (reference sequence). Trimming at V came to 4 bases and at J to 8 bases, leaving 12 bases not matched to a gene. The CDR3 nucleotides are TGTGCCAGCAGCGCGGGACAGGGTGGGAATCGGGAAAAACTGTTTTTT. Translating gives CASSAGQGGNREKLFF.

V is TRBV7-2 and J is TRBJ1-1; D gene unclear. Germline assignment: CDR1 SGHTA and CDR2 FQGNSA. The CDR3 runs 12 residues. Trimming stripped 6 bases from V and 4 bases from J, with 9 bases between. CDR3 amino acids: CASSFDITEAFF. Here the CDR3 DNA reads TGTGCCAGCAGTTTTGACATCACTGAAGCTTTCTTT.

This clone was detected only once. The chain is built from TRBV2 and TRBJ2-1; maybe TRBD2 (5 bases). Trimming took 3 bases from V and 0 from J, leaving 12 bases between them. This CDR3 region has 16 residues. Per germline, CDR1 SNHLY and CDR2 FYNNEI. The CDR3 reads CASSDPSRSSYNEQFF. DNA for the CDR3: TGTGCCAGCAGTGACCCTAGCAGGAGCTCCTACAATGAGCAGTTCTTC.

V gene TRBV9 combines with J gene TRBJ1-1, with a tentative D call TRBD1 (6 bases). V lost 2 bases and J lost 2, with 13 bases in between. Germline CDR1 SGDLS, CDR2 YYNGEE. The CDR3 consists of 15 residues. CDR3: CASSVQTGTNTEAFF. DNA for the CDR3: TGTGCCAGCAGCGTCCAGACAGGTACTAACACTGAAGCTTTCTTT.

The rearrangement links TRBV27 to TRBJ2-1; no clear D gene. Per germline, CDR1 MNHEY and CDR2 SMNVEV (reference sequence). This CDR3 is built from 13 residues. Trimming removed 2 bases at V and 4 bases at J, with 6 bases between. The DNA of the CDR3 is TGTGCCAGCAGTTTAAGAGCTTACAATGAGCAGTTCTTC. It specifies CASSLRAYNEQFF.

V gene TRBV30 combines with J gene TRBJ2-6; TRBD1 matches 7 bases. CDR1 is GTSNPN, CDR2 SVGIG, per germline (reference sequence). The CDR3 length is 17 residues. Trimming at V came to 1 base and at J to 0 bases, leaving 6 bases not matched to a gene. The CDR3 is CAWSGDSFSSGANVLTF. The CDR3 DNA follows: TGTGCCTGGAGTGGGGACAGCTTCTCCTCTGGGGCCAACGTCCTGACTTTC.

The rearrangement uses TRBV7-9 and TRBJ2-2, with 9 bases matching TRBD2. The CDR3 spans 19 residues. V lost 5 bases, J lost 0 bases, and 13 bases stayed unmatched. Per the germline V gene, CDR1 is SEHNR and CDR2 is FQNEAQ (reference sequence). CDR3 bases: TGTGCCAGCAGCGGAGGTGAGGCTAGCGGGGCAGCGAACACCGGGGAGCTGTTTTTT. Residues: CASSGGEASGAANTGELFF.

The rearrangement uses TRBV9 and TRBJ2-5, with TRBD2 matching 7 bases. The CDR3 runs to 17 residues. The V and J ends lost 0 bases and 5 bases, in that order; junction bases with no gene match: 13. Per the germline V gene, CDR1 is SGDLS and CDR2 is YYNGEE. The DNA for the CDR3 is TGTGCCAGCAGCGTAGCTGGGAGGGGCTCCCTGGGGGAGACCCAGTACTTC. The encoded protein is CASSVAGRGSLGETQYF.

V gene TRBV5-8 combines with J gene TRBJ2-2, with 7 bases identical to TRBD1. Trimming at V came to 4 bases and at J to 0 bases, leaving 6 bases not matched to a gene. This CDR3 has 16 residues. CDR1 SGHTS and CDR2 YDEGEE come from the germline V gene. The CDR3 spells CASSPRQGTNTGELFF. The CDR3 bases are TGTGCCAGCAGCCCTAGACAGGGTACGAACACCGGGGAGCTGTTTTTT. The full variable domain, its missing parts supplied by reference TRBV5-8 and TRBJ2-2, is EAGVTQSPTHLIKTRGQQATLRCSPISGHTSVYWYQQALGLGLQFLLWYDEGEERNRGNFPPRFSGRQFPNYSSELNVNALELEDSALYLCASSPRQGTNTGELFFGEGSRLTVL.

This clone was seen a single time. CDR3 amino acids: CASRPTISSYEQYF. DNA of the CDR3: TGTGCCAGCAGACCCACAATTTCCTCCTACGAGCAGTACTTC. The chain links TRBV6-5 to TRBJ2-7; no clear D gene. Trimming took 6 bases from V and 0 from J, leaving 12 bases between them. From germline, CDR1 is MNHEY and CDR2 SVGAGI. The length of the CDR3 is 14 residues.

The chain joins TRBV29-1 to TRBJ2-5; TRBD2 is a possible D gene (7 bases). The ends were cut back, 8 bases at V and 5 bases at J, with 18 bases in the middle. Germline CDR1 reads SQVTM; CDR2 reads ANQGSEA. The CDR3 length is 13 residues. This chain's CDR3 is CSLSRGGVETQYF. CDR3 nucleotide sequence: TGCAGCCTCTCGAGGGGGGGGGTGGAGACCCAGTACTTC.

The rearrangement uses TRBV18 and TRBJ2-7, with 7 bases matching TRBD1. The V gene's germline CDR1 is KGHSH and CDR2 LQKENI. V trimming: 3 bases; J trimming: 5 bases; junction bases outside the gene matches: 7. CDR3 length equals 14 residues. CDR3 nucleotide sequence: TGTGCCAGCTCACCTGTACAGGGGTCACACGAGCAGTACTTC. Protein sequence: CASSPVQGSHEQYF.

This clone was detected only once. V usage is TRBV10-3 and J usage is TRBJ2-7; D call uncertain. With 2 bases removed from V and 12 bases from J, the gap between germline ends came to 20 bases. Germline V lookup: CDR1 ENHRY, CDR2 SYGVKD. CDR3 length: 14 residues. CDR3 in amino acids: CAISENVTPFPLYF. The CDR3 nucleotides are TGTGCCATCAGTGAGAATGTGACTCCATTCCCCTTGTACTTC.

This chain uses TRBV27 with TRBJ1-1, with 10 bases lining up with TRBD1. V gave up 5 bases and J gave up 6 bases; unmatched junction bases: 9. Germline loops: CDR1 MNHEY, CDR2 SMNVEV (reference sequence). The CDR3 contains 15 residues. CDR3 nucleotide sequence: TGTGCCAGCAGTGCCCGGGACAGGGGCTTCGCTGAAGCTTTCTTT. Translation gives CASSARDRGFAEAFF.

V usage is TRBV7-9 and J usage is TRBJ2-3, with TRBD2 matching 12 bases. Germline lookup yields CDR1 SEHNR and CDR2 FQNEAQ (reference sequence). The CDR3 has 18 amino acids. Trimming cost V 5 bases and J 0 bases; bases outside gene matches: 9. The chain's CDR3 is CASSPGELAGGSTDTQYF. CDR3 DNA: TGTGCCAGCAGCCCGGGGGAGCTAGCGGGGGGGAGCACAGATACGCAGTATTTT.

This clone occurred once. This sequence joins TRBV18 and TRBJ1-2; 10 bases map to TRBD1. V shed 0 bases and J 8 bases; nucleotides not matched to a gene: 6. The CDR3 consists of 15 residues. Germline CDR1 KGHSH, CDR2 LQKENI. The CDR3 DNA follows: TGTGCCAGCTCACCACCGGGACAGGGGTTGAGGGGCTACACCTTC. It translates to CASSPPGQGLRGYTF.

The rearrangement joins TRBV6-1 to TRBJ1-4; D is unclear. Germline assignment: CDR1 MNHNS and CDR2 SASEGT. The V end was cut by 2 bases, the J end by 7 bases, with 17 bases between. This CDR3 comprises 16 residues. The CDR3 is CASSEIIPGDGEKLFF. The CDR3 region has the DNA TGTGCCAGCAGTGAAATAATACCAGGTGATGGTGAAAAACTGTTTTTT.

The CDR3 loop reads CASSKQGANYGYTF. CDR3 nucleotide sequence: TGCGCCAGCAGCAAACAGGGGGCGAACTATGGCTACACCTTC. The chain carries TRBV4-1 and TRBJ1-2; 9 positions match TRBD1. V was pared by 5 bases and J by 2 bases, with 3 bases of the junction left unmatched. The CDR3 is 14 amino acids. Per the germline V gene, CDR1 is MGHRA and CDR2 is YSYEKL.

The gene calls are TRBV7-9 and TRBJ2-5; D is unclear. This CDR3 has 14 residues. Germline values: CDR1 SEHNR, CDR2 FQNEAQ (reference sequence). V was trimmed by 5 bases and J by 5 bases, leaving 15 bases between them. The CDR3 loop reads CASSREISGETQYF. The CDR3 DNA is TGTGCCAGCAGCCGAGAAATCTCCGGGGAGACCCAGTACTTC.